A selection of T cell receptor beta chains follows, all from one sample in a study of brain T cells in children with intractable seizures. Clones were read by immunoSEQ multiplex PCR, and TCRdb kept only the in-frame ones, dropping some. The sample records roughly 80,000 clones, around 90% being singletons. The source was peripheral blood, collected at surgery. The receptors originated from a girl aged 2 to 10 with Rasmussen encephalitis and intractable seizures. The CDR3 runs from the conserved cysteine through the conserved F or W. Each record gives: D gene, clone size, V gene, J gene, CDR3 DNA, CDR3 protein. A D gene is named only where the DNA matches it firmly. The listing skips clone size in some rows; elsewhere it reads once, few, many or a size class.

d_gene: .; abundance: .; v_gene: TRBV2; j_gene: TRBJ1-2; CDR3nt: TGTGCCAGCAGTGAAAGATGGGCAGGCTATGGCTACACCTTC; CDR3aa: CASSERWAGYGYTF
d_gene: TRBD1; abundance: .; v_gene: TRBV12-5; j_gene: TRBJ1-3; CDR3nt: TGTGCTAGTGGTTTGTCAGGGGGTGTAACTGGAAACACCATATATTTT; CDR3aa: CASGLSGGVTGNTIYF
d_gene: .; abundance: .; v_gene: TRBV10-3; j_gene: TRBJ1-1; CDR3nt: TGTGCCAGCAATGTGGGTACAGTGAACACTGAAGCTTTCTTT; CDR3aa: CASNVGTVNTEAFF
d_gene: .; abundance: .; v_gene: TRBV3-1/TRBV3-2; j_gene: TRBJ1-2; CDR3nt: TGTGCCAGCAGCCTAGGGGGAGGCTACACCTTC; CDR3aa: CASSLGGGYTF
d_gene: .; abundance: .; v_gene: TRBV11-2; j_gene: TRBJ2-2; CDR3nt: TGTGCCAGCAGCTTAGTCCGCGTCCTCACCGGGGAGCTGTTTTTT; CDR3aa: CASSLVRVLTGELFF
d_gene: .; abundance: .; v_gene: TRBV28; j_gene: TRBJ1-2; CDR3nt: TGTGCCAGCAGTTTACCTAAAGGGACAATCAACTATGGCTACACCTTC; CDR3aa: CASSLPKGTINYGYTF
d_gene: TRBD1; abundance: .; v_gene: TRBV6-5; j_gene: TRBJ2-3; CDR3nt: TGTGCCAGCATTAAAGGACAGGGACAGTCAGATACGCAGTATTTT; CDR3aa: CASIKGQGQSDTQYF
d_gene: .; abundance: .; v_gene: TRBV2; j_gene: TRBJ2-3; CDR3nt: TGTGCCAGCATTGAGACCGCAGATACGCAGTATTTT; CDR3aa: CASIETADTQYF
d_gene: TRBD1; abundance: .; v_gene: TRBV7-9; j_gene: TRBJ2-2; CDR3nt: TGTGCCAGCAGGAAGGACAGGGGGCCCGGGGAGCTGTTTTTT; CDR3aa: CASRKDRGPGELFF
d_gene: TRBD1; abundance: once; v_gene: TRBV13; j_gene: TRBJ1-1; CDR3nt: TGTGCCAGCAGCCCCCGACAGGGTTGGGGCACTGAAGCTTTCTTT; CDR3aa: CASSPRQGWGTEAFF
d_gene: TRBD1; abundance: .; v_gene: TRBV6-6; j_gene: TRBJ1-1; CDR3nt: TGTGCCAGCAGTCATGCCCGGGACAGGGAAGCTGAAGCTTTCTTT; CDR3aa: CASSHARDREAEAFF
d_gene: TRBD2; abundance: .; v_gene: TRBV30; j_gene: TRBJ2-4; CDR3nt: TGTGCCTGTATGCGGGAGGGTGGGTCGGACATTCAGTACTTC; CDR3aa: CACMREGGSDIQYF
d_gene: .; abundance: .; v_gene: TRBV27; j_gene: TRBJ1-1; CDR3nt: TGTGCCAGCAGTTTAAGCGAAGGGACTGAAGCTTTCTTT; CDR3aa: CASSLSEGTEAFF
d_gene: .; abundance: .; v_gene: TRBV4-1; j_gene: TRBJ1-3; CDR3nt: TGCGCCAGCAGCCAAGAAATAAACACCATATATTTT; CDR3aa: CASSQEINTIYF
d_gene: .; abundance: .; v_gene: TRBV7-2; j_gene: TRBJ2-7; CDR3nt: TGTGCCAGCAGCTTAGGCGCCCACTCCGAGCAGTACTTC; CDR3aa: CASSLGAHSEQYF
d_gene: .; abundance: .; v_gene: TRBV6-1; j_gene: TRBJ2-1; CDR3nt: TGTGCCAGCAGTGACCCTCCGGGACAATTATACAATGAGCAGTTCTTC; CDR3aa: CASSDPPGQLYNEQFF
d_gene: .; abundance: once; v_gene: TRBV7-3; j_gene: TRBJ2-1; CDR3nt: TGTGCCAGCAGCTTAACGTTGGGTGGGGAGCAGTTCTTC; CDR3aa: CASSLTLGGEQFF